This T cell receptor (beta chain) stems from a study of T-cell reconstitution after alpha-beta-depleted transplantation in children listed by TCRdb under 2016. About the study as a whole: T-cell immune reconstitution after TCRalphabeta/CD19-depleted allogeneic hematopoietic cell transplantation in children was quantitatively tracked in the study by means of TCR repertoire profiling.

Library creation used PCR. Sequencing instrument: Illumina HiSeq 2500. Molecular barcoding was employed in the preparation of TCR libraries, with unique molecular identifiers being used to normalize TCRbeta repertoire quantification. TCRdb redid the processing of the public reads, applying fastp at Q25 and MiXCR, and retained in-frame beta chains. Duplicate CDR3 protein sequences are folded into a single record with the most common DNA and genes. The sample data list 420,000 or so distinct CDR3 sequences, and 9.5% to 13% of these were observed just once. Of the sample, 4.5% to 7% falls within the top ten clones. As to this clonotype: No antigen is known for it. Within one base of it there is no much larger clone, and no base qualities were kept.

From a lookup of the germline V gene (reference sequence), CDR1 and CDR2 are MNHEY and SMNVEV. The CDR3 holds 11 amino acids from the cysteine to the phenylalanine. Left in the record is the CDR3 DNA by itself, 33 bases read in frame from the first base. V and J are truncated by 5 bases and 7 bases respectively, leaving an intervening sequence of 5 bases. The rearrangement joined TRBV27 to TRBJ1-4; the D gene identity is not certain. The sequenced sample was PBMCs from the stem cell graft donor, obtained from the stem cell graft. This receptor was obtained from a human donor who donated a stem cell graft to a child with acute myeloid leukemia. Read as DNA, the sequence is TGTGCCAGCAGTAATTTTGAAAAACTGTTTTTT. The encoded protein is CASSNFEKLFF.